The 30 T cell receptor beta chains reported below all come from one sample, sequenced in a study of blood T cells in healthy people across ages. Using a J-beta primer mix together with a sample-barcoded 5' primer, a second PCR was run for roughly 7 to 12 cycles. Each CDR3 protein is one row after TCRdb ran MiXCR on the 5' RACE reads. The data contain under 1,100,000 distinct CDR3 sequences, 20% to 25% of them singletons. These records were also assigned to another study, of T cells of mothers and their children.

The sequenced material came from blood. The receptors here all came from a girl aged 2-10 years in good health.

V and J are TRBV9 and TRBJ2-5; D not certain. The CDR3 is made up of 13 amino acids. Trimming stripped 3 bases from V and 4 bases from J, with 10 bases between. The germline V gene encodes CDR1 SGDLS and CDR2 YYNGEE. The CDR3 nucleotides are TGTGCCAGCAGCGGAGACCCAGGAGAGACCCAGTACTTC. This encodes CASSGDPGETQYF.

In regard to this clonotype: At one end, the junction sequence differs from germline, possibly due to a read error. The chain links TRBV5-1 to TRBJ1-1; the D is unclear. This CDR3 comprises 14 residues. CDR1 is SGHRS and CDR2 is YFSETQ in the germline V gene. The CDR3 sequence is CASSPDGLSTEASF. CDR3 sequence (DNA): TGCGCCAGCAGCCCTGACGGGTTAAGCACTGAAGCTTCCTTT.

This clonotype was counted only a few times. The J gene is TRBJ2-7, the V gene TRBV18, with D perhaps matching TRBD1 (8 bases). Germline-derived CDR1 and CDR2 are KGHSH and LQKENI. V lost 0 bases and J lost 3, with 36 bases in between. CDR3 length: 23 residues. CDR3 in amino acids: CASSPPRGQDPVAGVVPHYEQYF. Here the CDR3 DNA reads TGTGCCAGCTCACCACCTAGGGGACAGGATCCGGTTGCGGGAGTGGTTCCCCACTACGAGCAGTACTTC.

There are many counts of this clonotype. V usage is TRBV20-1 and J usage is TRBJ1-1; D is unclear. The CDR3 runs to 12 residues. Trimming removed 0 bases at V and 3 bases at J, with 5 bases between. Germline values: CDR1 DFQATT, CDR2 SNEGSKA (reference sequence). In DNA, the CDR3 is TGCAGTGCTAGAGATGATTACACTGAAGCTTTCTTT. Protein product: CSARDDYTEAFF.

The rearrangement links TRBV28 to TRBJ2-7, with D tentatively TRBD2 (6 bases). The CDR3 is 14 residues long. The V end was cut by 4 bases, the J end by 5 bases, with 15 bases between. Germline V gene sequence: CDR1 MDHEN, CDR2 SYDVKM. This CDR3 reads CASSSRLGDDEQYF. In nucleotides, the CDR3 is TGTGCCAGCAGTTCCCGACTAGGAGATGACGAGCAGTACTTC.

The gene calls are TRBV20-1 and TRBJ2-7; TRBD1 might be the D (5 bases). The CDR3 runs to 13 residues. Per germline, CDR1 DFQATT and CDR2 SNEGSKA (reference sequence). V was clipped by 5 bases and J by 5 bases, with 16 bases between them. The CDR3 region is CSALREDTDEQYF. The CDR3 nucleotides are TGCAGTGCTCTCAGGGAAGACACGGACGAGCAGTACTTC.

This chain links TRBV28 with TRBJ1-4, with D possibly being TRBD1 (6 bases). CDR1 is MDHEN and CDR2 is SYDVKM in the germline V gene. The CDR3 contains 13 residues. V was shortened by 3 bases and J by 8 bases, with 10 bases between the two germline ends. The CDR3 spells CASSFSDREKLFF. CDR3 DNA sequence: TGTGCCAGCAGTTTCTCGGACAGAGAAAAACTGTTTTTT.

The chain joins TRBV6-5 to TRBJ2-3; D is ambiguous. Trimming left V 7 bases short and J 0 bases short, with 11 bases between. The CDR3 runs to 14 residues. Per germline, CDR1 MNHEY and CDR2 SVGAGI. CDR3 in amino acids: CASKVPASTDTQYF. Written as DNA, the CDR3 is TGTGCCAGCAAAGTGCCAGCTAGCACAGATACGCAGTATTTT.

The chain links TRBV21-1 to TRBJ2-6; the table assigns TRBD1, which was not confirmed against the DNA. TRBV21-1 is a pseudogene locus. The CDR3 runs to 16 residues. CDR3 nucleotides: TGTGCCAGCAGCACCGAAACAGGGACTGGGGCCAACGTCCTGACTTTC. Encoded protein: CASSTETGTGANVLTF.

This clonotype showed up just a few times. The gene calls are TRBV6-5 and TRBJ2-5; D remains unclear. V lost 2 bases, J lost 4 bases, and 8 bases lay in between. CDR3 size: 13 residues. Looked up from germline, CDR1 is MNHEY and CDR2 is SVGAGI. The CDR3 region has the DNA TGTGCCAGCAGTTACGTATTTGGAGAGACCCAGTACTTC. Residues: CASSYVFGETQYF.

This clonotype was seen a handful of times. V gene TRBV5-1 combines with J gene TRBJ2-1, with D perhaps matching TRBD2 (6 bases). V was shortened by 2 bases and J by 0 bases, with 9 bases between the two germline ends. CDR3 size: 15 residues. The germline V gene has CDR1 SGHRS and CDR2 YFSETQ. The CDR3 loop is CASSFTGLSYNEQFF. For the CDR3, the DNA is TGCGCCAGCAGCTTCACGGGACTCTCCTACAATGAGCAGTTCTTC. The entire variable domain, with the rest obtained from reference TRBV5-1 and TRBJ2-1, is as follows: KAGVTQTPRYLIKTRGQQVTLSCSPISGHRSVSWYQQTPGQGLQFLFEYFSETQRNKGNFPGRFSGRQFSNSRSEMNVSTLELGDSALYLCASSFTGLSYNEQFFGPGTRLTVL.

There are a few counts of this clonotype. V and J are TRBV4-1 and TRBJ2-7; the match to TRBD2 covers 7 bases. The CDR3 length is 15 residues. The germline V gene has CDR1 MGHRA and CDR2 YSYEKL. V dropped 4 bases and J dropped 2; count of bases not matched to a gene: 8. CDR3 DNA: TGCGCCAGCAGCCCCCCTAGAGCGGGGACCTACGAGCAGTACTTC. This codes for CASSPPRAGTYEQYF.

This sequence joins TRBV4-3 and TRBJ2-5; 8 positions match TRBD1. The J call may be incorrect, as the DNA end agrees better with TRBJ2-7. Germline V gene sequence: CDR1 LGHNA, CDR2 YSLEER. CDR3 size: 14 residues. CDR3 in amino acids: CASSLGQGELEQYF. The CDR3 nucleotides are TGCGCCAGCAGCCTAGGACAGGGTGAACTCGAGCAGTACTTC.

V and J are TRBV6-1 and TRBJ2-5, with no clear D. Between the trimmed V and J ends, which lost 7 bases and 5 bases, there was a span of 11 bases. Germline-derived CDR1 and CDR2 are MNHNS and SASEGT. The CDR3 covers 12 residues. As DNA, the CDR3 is TGTGCCAGCATGCCCAGCGCGGAGACCCAGTACTTC. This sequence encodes CASMPSAETQYF.

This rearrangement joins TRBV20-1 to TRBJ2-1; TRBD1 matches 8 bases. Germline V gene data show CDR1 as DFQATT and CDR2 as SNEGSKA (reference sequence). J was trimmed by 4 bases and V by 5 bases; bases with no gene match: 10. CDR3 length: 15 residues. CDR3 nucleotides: TGCAGTGCTGCCCCACAGGGGGTCGGTTACAATGAGCAGTTCTTC. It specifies CSAAPQGVGYNEQFF.

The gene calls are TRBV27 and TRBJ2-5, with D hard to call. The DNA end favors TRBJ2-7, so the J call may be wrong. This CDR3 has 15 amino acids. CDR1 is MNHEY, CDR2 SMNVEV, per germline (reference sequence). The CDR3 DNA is TGTGCCAGCAGGTCAACAGTGGATCTGTCCTACGAGCAGTACTTC. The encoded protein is CASRSTVDLSYEQYF.

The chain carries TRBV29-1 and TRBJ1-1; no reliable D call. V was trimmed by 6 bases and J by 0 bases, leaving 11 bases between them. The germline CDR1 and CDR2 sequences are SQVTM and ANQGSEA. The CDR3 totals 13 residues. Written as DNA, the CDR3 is TGCAGCGTCCTTAGGAGGATGAACACTGAAGCTTTCTTT. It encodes CSVLRRMNTEAFF.

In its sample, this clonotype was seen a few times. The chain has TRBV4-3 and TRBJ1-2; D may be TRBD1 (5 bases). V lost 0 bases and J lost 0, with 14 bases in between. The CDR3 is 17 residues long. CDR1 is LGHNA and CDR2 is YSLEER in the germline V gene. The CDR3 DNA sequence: TGCGCCAGCAGCCAAGATGTTGAGACAGCACCTAACTATGGCTACACCTTC. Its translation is CASSQDVETAPNYGYTF.

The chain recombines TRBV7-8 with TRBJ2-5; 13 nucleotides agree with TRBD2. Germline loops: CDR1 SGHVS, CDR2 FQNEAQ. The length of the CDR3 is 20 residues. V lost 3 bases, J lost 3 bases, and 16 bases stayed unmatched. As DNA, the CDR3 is TGTGCCAGCAGCTTCGACCCCTTAACTAGCGGGGGGGCCCTTGAAGAGACCCAGTACTTC. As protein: CASSFDPLTSGGALEETQYF.

The CDR3 reads CASSLGAEAKNIQYF. The CDR3 bases are TGTGCCAGCAGCTTGGGTGCTGAGGCCAAAAACATTCAGTACTTC. The genes are TRBV5-6 and TRBJ2-4, with unresolved D. This CDR3 region has 15 residues. The V and J ends lost 0 bases and 1 base respectively, with 8 bases between them. Germline values: CDR1 SGHDT, CDR2 YYEEEE.

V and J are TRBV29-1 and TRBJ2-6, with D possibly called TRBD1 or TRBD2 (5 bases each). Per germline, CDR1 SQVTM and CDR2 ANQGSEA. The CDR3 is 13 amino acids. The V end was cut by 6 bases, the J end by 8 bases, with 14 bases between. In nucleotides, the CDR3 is TGCAGCGTCGGGGCAGTCGAGACCAACGTCCTGACTTTC. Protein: CSVGAVETNVLTF.

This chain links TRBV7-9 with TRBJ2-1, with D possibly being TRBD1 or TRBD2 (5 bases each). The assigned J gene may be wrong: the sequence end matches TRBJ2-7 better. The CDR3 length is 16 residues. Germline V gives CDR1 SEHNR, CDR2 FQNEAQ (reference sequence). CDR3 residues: CASSSTLGDPSYEQYF. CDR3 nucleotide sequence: TGTGCCAGCAGCTCAACACTGGGGGACCCTTCCTACGAGCAGTACTTC.

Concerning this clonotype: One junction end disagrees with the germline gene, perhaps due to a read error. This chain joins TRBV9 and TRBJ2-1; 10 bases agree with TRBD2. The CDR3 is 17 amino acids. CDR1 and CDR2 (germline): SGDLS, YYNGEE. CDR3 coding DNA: TGTGCCAGCAGCCCTAGCGGGAGTGTGGCCTCCTACAGTGAGCAGTTCTTC. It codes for CASSPSGSVASYSEQFF.

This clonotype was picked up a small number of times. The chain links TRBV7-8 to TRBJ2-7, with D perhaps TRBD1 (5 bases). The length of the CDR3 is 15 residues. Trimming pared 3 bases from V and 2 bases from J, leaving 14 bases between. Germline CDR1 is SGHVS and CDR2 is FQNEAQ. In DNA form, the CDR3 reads TGTGCCAGCAGCTTCATACTTACGACAGCCTACGAGCAGTACTTC. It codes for CASSFILTTAYEQYF.

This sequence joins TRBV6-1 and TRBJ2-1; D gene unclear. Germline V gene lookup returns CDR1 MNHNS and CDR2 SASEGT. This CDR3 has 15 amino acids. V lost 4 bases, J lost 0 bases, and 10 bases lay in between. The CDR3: CASSGAPSSYNEQFF. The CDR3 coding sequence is TGTGCCAGCAGTGGCGCACCAAGCTCCTACAATGAGCAGTTCTTC.

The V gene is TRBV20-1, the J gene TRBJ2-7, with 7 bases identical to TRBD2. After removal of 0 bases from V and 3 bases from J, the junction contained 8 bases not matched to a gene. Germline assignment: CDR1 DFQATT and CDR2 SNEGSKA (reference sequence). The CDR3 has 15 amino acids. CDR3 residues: CSARDPASGSYEQYF. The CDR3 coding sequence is TGCAGTGCTAGAGATCCCGCTAGCGGCAGCTACGAGCAGTACTTC.

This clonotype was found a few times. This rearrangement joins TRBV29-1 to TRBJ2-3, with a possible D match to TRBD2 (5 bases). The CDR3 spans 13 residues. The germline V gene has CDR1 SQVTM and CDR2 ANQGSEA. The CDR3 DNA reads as TGCACCGCCGTAGGCGGGTGGACAGATACGCAGTATTTT. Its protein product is CTAVGGWTDTQYF.

The CDR3: CSVGGVFSETQYF. CDR3 DNA sequence: TGCAGCGTTGGAGGCGTCTTTTCGGAGACCCAGTACTTC. The chain employs TRBV29-1 and TRBJ2-5, with no clear D. Germline CDR1 is SQVTM and CDR2 is ANQGSEA. The CDR3 runs 13 residues. Trimming took off 4 bases at V and 5 bases at J, with 14 bases between the two ends. The full variable domain, its missing parts supplied by reference TRBV29-1 and TRBJ2-5, is SAVISQKPSRDICQRGTSLTIQCQVDSQVTMMFWYRQQPGQSLTLIATANQGSEATYESGFVIDKFPISRPNLTFSTLTVSNMSPEDSSIYLCSVGGVFSETQYFGPGTRLLVL.

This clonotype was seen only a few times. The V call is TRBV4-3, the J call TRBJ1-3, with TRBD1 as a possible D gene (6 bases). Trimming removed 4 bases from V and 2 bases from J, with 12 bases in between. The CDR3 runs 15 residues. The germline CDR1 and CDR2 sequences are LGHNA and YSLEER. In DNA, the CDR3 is TGCGCCAGCAGCCCATCCCGACAGGCTGGAAACACCATATATTTT. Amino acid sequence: CASSPSRQAGNTIYF.

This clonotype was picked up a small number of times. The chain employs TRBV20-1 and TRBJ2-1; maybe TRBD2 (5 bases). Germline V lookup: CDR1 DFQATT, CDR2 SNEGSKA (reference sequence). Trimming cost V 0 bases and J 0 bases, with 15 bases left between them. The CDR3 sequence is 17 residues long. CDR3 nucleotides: TGCAGTGCTAGAGATCCCCTAGCCCGGAACTCCTACAATGAGCAGTTCTTC. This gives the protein CSARDPLARNSYNEQFF.